What follows describes a single T cell receptor (beta chain). Its antigen is still unknown. A much larger clone lies a single base off, so this may be a read error. The conserved phenylalanine or tryptophan normally closing the CDR3 is absent here, so this likely arose from a read error. Via MiXCR, TCRdb re-called the RACE reads, giving one row per CDR3 protein. The sample lists over 100,000 distinct CDR3 sequences; approximately 9.1% were seen once. These data originate in a study of human T cells and chemical hapten exposure. Regarding the study as a whole: Counts of TCRs above 1 in 1000 frequency stayed unchanged with DPC sensitization.

This sample's time point: healthy volunteer bleed at 2 weeks. From whole blood left unfractionated, total RNA was extracted. This clonotype originated in a male donor in good health. Some clones in this sample may be carry-over from other donors' samples. Sequencing was performed on whole blood.

CDR3 amino acids: CATSSLLEETQYY. The CDR3 DNA reads as TGTGCCACCAGCAGTTTATTAGAGGAGACCCAGTACTAC. The chain links TRBV15 to TRBJ2-5, with D hard to call. Trimming pared 3 bases from V and 5 bases from J, leaving 10 bases between. The length of the CDR3 is 13 residues. Germline V gene sequence: CDR1 LNHNV, CDR2 YYDKDF (reference sequence).